One and the same sample provided the 3 T cell receptor beta chains below, sequenced in a study of T cells after yellow fever vaccination. A single record per CDR3 protein comes from TCRdb applying MiXCR to the 5' RACE reads. This repertoire shows some 54,000 distinct CDR3 sequences, 6.6% found once; its top ten account for 20% to 30%. Sample: CD8+ T cells not binding an NS4B(214-222) dextramer, sorted from PBMCs, taken roughly seven weeks after the first yellow fever vaccination. Receptors originate from a man younger than 30 who received the YFV17D yellow fever vaccine.

This clonotype was seen repeatedly, ten times or more. The chain links TRBV6-2 or TRBV6-3 to TRBJ2-3, with D tentatively TRBD1 or TRBD2 (6 bases each). The CDR3 covers 14 residues. From germline, CDR1 is MNHEY and CDR2 SVGEGT. Between the trimmed V and J ends, which lost 8 bases and 0 bases, there was a span of 12 bases. CDR3 sequence: CASLRGRSTDTQYF. As DNA, the CDR3 is TGTGCCAGCCTCCGGGGGCGCAGCACAGATACGCAGTATTTT.

This clonotype was counted at least ten times. The V call is TRBV7-2, the J call TRBJ2-7, with 11 bases aligning to TRBD1. CDR1 is SGHTA, CDR2 FQGNSA, per germline. V lost 7 bases, J lost 2 bases, and 10 bases stayed unmatched. This CDR3 is 16 amino acids long. CDR3 amino acids: CASNRRTGQGAYEQYF. DNA for the CDR3: TGTGCCAGCAACCGAAGAACGGGACAGGGGGCCTACGAGCAGTACTTC.

This clonotype has ten or more counts. J is TRBJ2-5 and V is TRBV6-5, with a possible D match to TRBD2 (5 bases). The CDR3 extends over 15 amino acids. The germline V and J ends were trimmed by 2 bases and 1 base, with 11 bases remaining between them. Germline loops: CDR1 MNHEY, CDR2 SVGAGI. Here the CDR3 reads CASSYKLGVQETQYF. The CDR3 DNA follows: TGTGCCAGCAGTTACAAACTGGGAGTCCAAGAGACCCAGTACTTC.